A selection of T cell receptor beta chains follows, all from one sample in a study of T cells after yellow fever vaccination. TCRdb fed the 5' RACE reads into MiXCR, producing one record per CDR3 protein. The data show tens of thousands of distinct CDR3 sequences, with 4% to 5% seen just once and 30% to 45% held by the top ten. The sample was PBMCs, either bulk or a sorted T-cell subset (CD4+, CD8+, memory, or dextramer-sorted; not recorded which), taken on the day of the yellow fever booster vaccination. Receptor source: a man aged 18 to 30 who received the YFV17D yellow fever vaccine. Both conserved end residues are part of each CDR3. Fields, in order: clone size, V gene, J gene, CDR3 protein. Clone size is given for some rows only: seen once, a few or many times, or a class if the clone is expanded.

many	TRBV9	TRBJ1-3	CASSALGGFSGNTIYF
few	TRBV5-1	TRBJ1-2	CASSLQETYGYTF
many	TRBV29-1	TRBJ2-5	CSVEEAGGGYQETQYF
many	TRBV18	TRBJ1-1	CASSPRQGLGNTEAFF
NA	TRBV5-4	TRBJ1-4	CASSLSAGGGEKLFF
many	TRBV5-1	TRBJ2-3	CATSTGTSGVSTDTQYF
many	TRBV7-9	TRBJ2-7	CASSPNPTSGGSYEQYF
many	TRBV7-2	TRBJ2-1	CASSFDPNPYNEQFF
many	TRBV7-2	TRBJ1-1	CASTGQRNTEAFF
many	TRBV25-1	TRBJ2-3	CASSEASTDTQYF
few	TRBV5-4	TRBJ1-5	CASSWDGNQPQHF
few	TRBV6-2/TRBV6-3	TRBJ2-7	CASIGGEYEQYF
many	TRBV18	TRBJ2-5	CASSPPAIQETQYF
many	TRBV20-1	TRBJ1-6	CSAQLTGTYNSPLHF
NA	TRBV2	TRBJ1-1	CASNPTGDTEAFF
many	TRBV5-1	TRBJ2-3	CASSFGTASTDTQYF